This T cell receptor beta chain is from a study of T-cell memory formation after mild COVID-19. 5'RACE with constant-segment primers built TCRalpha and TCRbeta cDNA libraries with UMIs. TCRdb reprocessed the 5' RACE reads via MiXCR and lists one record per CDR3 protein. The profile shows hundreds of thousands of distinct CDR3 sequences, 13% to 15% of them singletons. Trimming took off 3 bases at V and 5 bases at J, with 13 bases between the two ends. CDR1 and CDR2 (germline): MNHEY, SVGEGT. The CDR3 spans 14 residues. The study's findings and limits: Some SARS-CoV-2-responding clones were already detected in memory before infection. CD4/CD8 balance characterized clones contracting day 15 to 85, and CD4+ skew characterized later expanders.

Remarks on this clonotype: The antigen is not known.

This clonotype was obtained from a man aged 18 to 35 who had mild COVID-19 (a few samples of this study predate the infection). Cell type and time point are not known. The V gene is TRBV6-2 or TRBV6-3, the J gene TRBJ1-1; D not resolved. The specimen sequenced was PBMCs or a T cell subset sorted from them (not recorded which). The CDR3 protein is CASSYGLGETEAFF. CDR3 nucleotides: TGTGCCAGCAGTTATGGCCTGGGAGAGACTGAAGCTTTCTTT.